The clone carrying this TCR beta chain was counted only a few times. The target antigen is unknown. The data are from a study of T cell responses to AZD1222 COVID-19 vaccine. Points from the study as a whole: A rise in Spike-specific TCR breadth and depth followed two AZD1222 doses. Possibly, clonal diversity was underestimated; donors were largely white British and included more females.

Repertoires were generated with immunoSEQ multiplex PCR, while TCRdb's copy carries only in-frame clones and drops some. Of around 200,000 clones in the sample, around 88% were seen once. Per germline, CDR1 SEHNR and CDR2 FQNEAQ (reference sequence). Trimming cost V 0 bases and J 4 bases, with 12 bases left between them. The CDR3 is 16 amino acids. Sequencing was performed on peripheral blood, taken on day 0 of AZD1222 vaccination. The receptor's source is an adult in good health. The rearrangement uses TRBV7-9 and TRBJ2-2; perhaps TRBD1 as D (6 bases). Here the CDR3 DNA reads TGTGCCAGCAGCTTAGCGGGGGCAGGGATCACCGGGGAGCTGTTTTTT. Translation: CASSLAGAGITGELFF.